The T cell receptor (beta chain) under discussion was sequenced for a study of beta chain features in type 1 diabetes. Study observations and caveats: Fewer junction insertions and more nucleotide deletions appeared in type 1 diabetes patients. TCRB repertoires of naive, central memory and Treg cells appeared more similar among patients than among healthy donors.

The CDR3 covers 15 residues. In germline, CDR1 is MNHEY, CDR2 SVGAGI. The V and J ends lost 2 bases and 4 bases, in that order; junction bases with no gene match: 6. CD4+ cells of the naive, central memory, regulatory and stem cell-like memory types were sorted via CD45RO/CCR7/CD25/CD127/CD95/CD27. To note about this clone: Its antigen is as yet unknown.

Expressed TCRB transcripts were sequenced because the entire RNA isolate underwent reverse transcription. The method was immunoSEQ multiplex PCR; TCRdb's version includes in-frame clones alone and lacks a portion of them. This sample has under 400,000 clones, with around 13% found just once. The sequenced sample consisted of naive CD4+ T cells from blood. The J gene is TRBJ2-3, the V gene TRBV6-5; TRBD1 matches 7 bases. This TCR was sampled from a man in his late teens or twenties in good health. The CDR3: CASSYAQGISDTQYF. In nucleotides, the CDR3 is TGTGCCAGCAGTTACGCACAGGGGATTTCAGATACGCAGTATTTT.